Listed below are T cell receptor beta chains from one sample, sequenced in a study of a mutant IDH1 vaccine in newly diagnosed glioma. The method was immunoSEQ multiplex PCR; TCRdb's version includes in-frame clones alone and lacks a portion of them. Among 82,000 or so clones listed, roughly 85% were seen once. These receptors have no known antigen. The sample was PBMCs, taken from a glioma patient whose treatment included an IDH1 peptide vaccine. These receptors all stem from a man between 25 and 39 years old with glioma. Some clones in this sample may be carry-over from other donors' samples. The CDR3 runs from the conserved cysteine through the conserved F or W. Fields, in order: D gene, clone size, J gene, V gene, CDR3 protein, CDR3 DNA. The D gene is left open where the match is weak. Rows give clone size only sometimes, using once, few, many, or a class for an expanded clone.

NA NA TRBJ2-2 TRBV18 CASSSGYNTGELFF TGTGCCAGCTCATCGGGGTATAACACCGGGGAGCTGTTTTTT
TRBD2 NA TRBJ2-1 TRBV27 CASSLSGGYDNEQFF TGTGCCAGCAGTTTAAGCGGGGGGTATGACAATGAGCAGTTCTTC
NA few TRBJ2-7 TRBV28 CAITTGRGYEQYF TGTGCCATCACCACTGGAAGGGGGTACGAGCAGTACTTC
NA NA TRBJ2-7 TRBV13 CASSRLGDYEQYF TGTGCCAGCAGCCGCCTGGGGGACTACGAGCAGTACTTC
NA few TRBJ1-1 TRBV30 CAWSGTANTEAFF TGTGCCTGGAGTGGGACGGCGAACACTGAAGCTTTCTTT
NA once TRBJ1-6 TRBV27 CASSLIQGGNSPLHF TGTGCCAGCAGTTTAATCCAGGGAGGGAATTCACCCCTCCACTTT
NA NA TRBJ1-3 TRBV2 CASTIAPMTARGLGDSGNTIYF TGTGCCAGCACCATAGCACCAATGACGGCCCGAGGTTTAGGAGACTCTGGAAACACCATATATTTT
NA NA TRBJ2-1 TRBV4-1 CASSRAKTSSYNEQFF TGCGCCAGCAGCCGAGCTAAGACTAGTTCCTACAATGAGCAGTTCTTC
TRBD2 NA TRBJ2-1 TRBV30 CAWSVPGGRKFEQFF TGTGCCTGGAGTGTACCGGGGGGGCGAAAGTTTGAGCAGTTCTTC
NA NA TRBJ2-3 TRBV9 CASSTQRQTSTDTQYF TGTGCCAGCAGCACTCAGCGGCAAACTAGCACAGATACGCAGTATTTT
NA NA TRBJ1-1 TRBV7-9 CASTEGIRNTEAFF TGTGCCAGCACCGAGGGGATTCGGAACACTGAAGCTTTCTTT
NA NA TRBJ1-1 TRBV7-9 CASSLVLGATEAFF TGTGCCAGCAGCTTAGTTTTAGGGGCCACTGAAGCTTTCTTT
TRBD2 NA TRBJ2-3 TRBV5-1 CASSVSGTRSYTQYF TGCGCCAGCAGCGTTTCCGGGACTAGGTCATATACGCAGTATTTT
NA few TRBJ2-7 TRBV27 CASSLMSSYEQYF TGTGCCAGCAGCCTCATGAGCTCCTACGAGCAGTACTTC
NA NA TRBJ2-7 TRBV19 CASSPQHSRYSYEQYF TGTGCCAGTAGTCCTCAGCACAGTCGGTACTCCTACGAGCAGTACTTC
TRBD1 NA TRBJ1-4 TRBV28 CASRTGGFEKLFF TGTGCCAGCAGGACAGGGGGGTTTGAAAAACTGTTTTTT
NA NA TRBJ2-2 TRBV27 CASTTFPGLNTGELFF TGTGCCAGCACCACCTTTCCGGGACTTAACACCGGGGAGCTGTTTTTT
TRBD1 NA TRBJ1-1 TRBV18 CASSQGQTEAFF TGTGCCAGCTCACAGGGACAGACTGAAGCTTTCTTT
NA NA TRBJ2-7 TRBV28 CASSPPGPGGIEQYF TGTGCCAGCAGTCCTCCCGGACCCGGAGGGATCGAGCAGTACTTC
TRBD1 NA TRBJ2-7 TRBV2 CASRGQGLYEQYF TGTGCCAGCAGGGGACAGGGACTCTACGAGCAGTACTTC
NA NA TRBJ2-5 TRBV30 CAWGVRRQETQYF TGTGCCTGGGGTGTCCGCCGACAAGAGACCCAGTACTTC
NA NA TRBJ2-3 TRBV6-1 CASSPGSPDTQYF TGTGCCAGTAGTCCGGGTTCGCCGGATACGCAGTATTTT
NA NA TRBJ2-5 TRBV6-5 CASRGTGFETQYF TGTGCCAGCAGGGGAACAGGGTTCGAGACCCAGTACTTC
TRBD1 few TRBJ1-1 TRBV6-7 CASTLCQWDRATEAFF TGTGCCAGCACTTTATGTCAATGGGACAGAGCCACTGAAGCTTTCTTT
TRBD2 NA TRBJ2-7 TRBV28 CASTSLLAGRDFGTSGSPHEQYF TGTGCCAGCACCAGTTTATTGGCAGGGCGCGATTTCGGGACTAGCGGGAGCCCCCACGAGCAGTACTTC
TRBD1 once TRBJ2-1 TRBV18 CASSWGQDYNEQFF TGTGCCAGCTCGTGGGGACAGGATTACAATGAGCAGTTCTTC
TRBD2 NA TRBJ2-2 TRBV6-6 CASRPSAGEGTGELFF TGTGCCAGCAGGCCATCGGCGGGAGAAGGGACCGGGGAGCTGTTTTTT
NA few TRBJ1-3 TRBV28 CASSLALQGQWDTIYF TGTGCCAGCAGCCTAGCGCTACAGGGCCAGTGGGACACCATATATTTT
NA NA TRBJ2-6 TRBV6-1 CASIQGGAGANVLTF TGTGCCAGCATCCAAGGCGGGGCTGGGGCCAACGTCCTGACTTTC
TRBD1 NA TRBJ1-2 TRBV6-5 CASTLGTANYGYTF TGTGCCAGCACCTTAGGGACAGCCAACTATGGCTACACCTTC
TRBD2 NA TRBJ2-3 TRBV9 CASSVRDLAGGPKAQYF TGTGCCAGCAGCGTACGCGACTTAGCGGGGGGCCCCAAGGCGCAGTATTTT
TRBD1 many TRBJ1-2 TRBV9 CASSVARTGDDYGYTF TGTGCCAGCAGCGTAGCACGGACAGGGGATGACTATGGCTACACCTTC
NA NA TRBJ1-1 TRBV5-4 CASSIDGNTEAFF TGTGCCAGCAGTATTGACGGGAACACTGAAGCTTTCTTT
NA NA TRBJ1-2 TRBV6-1 CASSVAAANYGYTF TGTGCCAGCAGTGTCGCAGCCGCTAACTATGGCTACACCTTC
NA NA TRBJ2-3 TRBV7-3 CASRRDSADTQYF TGTGCCAGCAGAAGGGACTCCGCAGATACGCAGTATTTT
NA NA TRBJ2-1 TRBV30 CAWSVGTYNEQFF TGTGCCTGGAGTGTAGGTACCTACAATGAGCAGTTCTTC
TRBD1 NA TRBJ1-1 TRBV9 CASSVDPSHRGPTEAFF TGTGCCAGCAGCGTAGACCCATCACACAGGGGCCCCACTGAAGCTTTCTTT
NA NA TRBJ1-4 TRBV7-2 CASSLVHNEKLFF TGTGCCAGCAGCTTAGTCCATAATGAAAAACTGTTTTTT
TRBD2 NA TRBJ2-7 TRBV5-1 CASSSGTSGVSYEQYF TGCGCCAGCAGCTCTGGGACTAGCGGGGTCTCGTACGAGCAGTACTTC
TRBD1 NA TRBJ1-2 TRBV5-1 CASSLVAGGTYGYTF TGCGCCAGCAGCTTGGTGGCAGGGGGCACCTATGGCTACACCTTC
TRBD1 once TRBJ1-1 TRBV11-2 CASSFRQGLNTEAFF TGTGCCAGCAGCTTTCGACAGGGCCTGAACACTGAAGCTTTCTTT
NA NA TRBJ2-2 TRBV7-9 CASSSPRRGTARELFF TGTGCCAGCAGCTCCCCTAGACGAGGGACGGCCAGGGAGCTGTTTTTT
NA NA TRBJ2-7 TRBV5-6 CASSSGTDFYEQYF TGTGCCAGCAGCTCAGGGACGGATTTCTACGAGCAGTACTTC
NA few TRBJ1-5 TRBV28 CASSLLENSNQPQHF TGTGCCAGCAGTTTGCTAGAGAATAGCAATCAGCCCCAGCATTTT
TRBD2 NA TRBJ2-3 TRBV5-4 CASSPASGSGTDTQYF TGTGCCAGCAGCCCGGCTAGCGGGAGTGGCACAGATACGCAGTATTTT
NA NA TRBJ2-7 TRBV7-8 CASSPYISEAYEQYF TGTGCCAGCAGCCCCTATATAAGCGAGGCCTACGAGCAGTACTTC
NA NA TRBJ1-3 TRBV6-5 CASRKAVDSGNTIYF TGTGCCAGCAGGAAAGCGGTTGACAGTGGAAACACCATATATTTT
NA NA TRBJ2-1 TRBV28 CAAGPGRLGDEQFF TGTGCGGCGGGACCGGGGCGCCTAGGGGATGAGCAGTTCTTC
NA NA TRBJ1-5 TRBV15 CATSRDRTSSQPQHF TGTGCCACCAGCAGAGATCGGACTTCTAGTCAGCCCCAGCATTTT
NA NA TRBJ2-7 TRBV5-4 CASSLEGPRGSEQYF TGTGCCAGCAGCTTGGAGGGACCTCGGGGGTCCGAGCAGTACTTC
NA NA TRBJ1-2 TRBV10-3 CAISVGRVDGYTF TGTGCCATCAGTGTAGGCAGGGTGGATGGCTACACCTTC
TRBD2 once TRBJ2-7 TRBV7-2 CASSLPGGAYEQYF TGTGCCAGCAGCTTACCCGGGGGGGCCTACGAGCAGTACTTC
NA NA TRBJ2-7 TRBV11-2 CASSLLSFSYEQYF TGTGCCAGCAGCTTGTTATCCTTCTCCTACGAGCAGTACTTC